This T cell receptor (beta chain) derives from a study of human T cells and chemical hapten exposure. TCRdb re-called the RACE reads through MiXCR, storing one row per CDR3 protein. Of approximately 400,000 distinct CDR3 sequences in the sample, approximately 5.1% are singletons; the top ten hold just over 2.5%. This clonotype has ten or more counts. Time point given: pre-sensitization, week 0. Specified treatment: therapeutic diphenylcyclopropenone sensitization with weekly scalp DPC. The CDR3 length is 13 residues. V lost 2 bases and J lost 4, with 11 bases in between. Germline V gene lookup returns CDR1 SQVTM and CDR2 ANQGSEA.

The TCR sequence derives from a woman aged 50 to 60 with alopecia areata. Some clones in this sample may be carry-over from other donors' samples. The sample in question was whole blood, obtained in connection with sensitization to the hapten diphenylcyclopropenone (DPC). The chain recombines TRBV29-1 with TRBJ2-5; no definite D call. The chain's CDR3 is CSVERATGETQYF. In DNA form, the CDR3 reads TGCAGCGTTGAAAGGGCCACCGGAGAGACCCAGTACTTC.